This TCR beta chain originates from a study of blood T cell repertoires in COVID-19 (TCRdb year 2020). Turning to the overall study: Samples from collaborators originated in the United States, Italy and Spain and spanned both the acute and convalescent phases of COVID-19. The dataset comprised deeply sampled blood TCRbeta repertoires from subjects exposed to, actively infected with, or recovered from COVID-19. The sample metadata nearly always contained a de-identified subject ID, COVID-19 status, age in years and sex. The prospective study material was composed of cDNA or gDNA derived from T cells, B-cell-depleted T cells, or PBMCs. Samples were obtained from the ongoing ImmuneRACE study (first 160 participants) and from some 1,300 subjects provided by 6 global collaborators. HLA class I and class II types, where available, came from metadata supplied by the sample provider rather than from assay-based typing. The repertoires were released in a freely available public database intended as a resource for research on the immune response to SARS-CoV-2.

General findings and caveats noted by the study authors: How much clinical and demographic metadata was included differed by source and by participant, and the metadata was provided uncurated.

As encoded in the germline V gene, CDR1 is SGHRS while CDR2 is YFSETQ. The junction carries 19 bases between V and J, which are trimmed by 7 bases and 4 bases respectively. The CDR3 measures 15 amino acids from cysteine to phenylalanine. Solely the CDR3 DNA is kept, with 45 bases framed from the first base. TCRbeta CDR3 regions were amplified from genomic DNA using the immunoSEQ Assay, a bias-controlled multiplex PCR. The paper's data handling went like this. The number of nucleated cells in each sample was estimated by amplification of reference gene primers within the assay. To quantify the absolute abundance of each unique TCRbeta CDR3 rearrangement, sequence reads were collapsed and filtered. For each sample, productive Simpson clonality was calculated as the square root of Simpson's diversity index over productive rearrangements. Not all clones reach the TCRdb copy of this immuneACCESS table, which keeps in-frame sequences only. Checked studies attribute under half of the gap to unresolved V genes and leave the rest unexplained. The V and J calls and the clone size are those of that table, but D and trimming were determined from the DNA. This sample gives under 85,000 clones in total; approximately 85% of them show up just once. 4.5% to 5.5% of the sample is held by the ten biggest clonotypes.

Collaborating institutions collected whole blood in K2EDTA tubes following their own protocols. For TCRbeta analysis, collaborator samples were shipped as frozen whole blood, as isolated PBMCs, or as DNA extracted from either sample type. This clone was seen just once. This clone's antigen is unknown. The record has no base qualities; no much larger clone is one base away. Sample: peripheral blood. The chain joins TRBV5-1 to TRBJ2-3; matching of 6 bases hints at TRBD1 as the D gene. The sequence was obtained from a man older than 75 with acute or convalescent COVID-19. The CDR3 has the sequence CASGPDSLYADTQYF. At the DNA level, the sequence is TGCGCCAGCGGTCCGGACAGTTTATATGCAGATACGCAGTATTTT. Full variable domain (CDR3 extended with the reference TRBV5-1 and TRBJ2-3 proteins): KAGVTQTPRYLIKTRGQQVTLSCSPISGHRSVSWYQQTPGQGLQFLFEYFSETQRNKGNFPGRFSGRQFSNSRSEMNVSTLELGDSALYLCASGPDSLYADTQYFGPGTRLTVL.